This T cell receptor beta chain appears in the sequencing data of a study of naive and memory T cell subsets (dated by TCRdb to 2015 to 2018). In the study overall: The study applied an open-source, UMI-based TCR alpha and beta sequencing pipeline to sorted naive and memory peripheral blood T cell subsets. RNA was DNase-treated and reverse transcribed with TCR constant-region primers, mostly using SuperScript III. IgG serology results and the functional CMV T cell responses were in complete agreement.

What the study reported, not specific to this receptor: Once error correction was done, more than 90% of naive TCR sequences showed up just once, which made the naive abundance distributions much steeper than those of the memory subsets. RNA-based TCR counts may be influenced by expression changes linked to T cell activation and differentiation. In both CD4 and CD8 cells, a rise in Gini index and a fall in Shannon and inverse Simpson diversity were observed from naive through CM, EM and EMRA. The abundance of TCRs followed a power law with an exponent that differed between naive and memory subsets yet stayed consistent across the three individuals. A few larger clonotypes were present in naive repertoires, especially CD8 naive repertoires, and these clonotypes were possibly memory cells re-expressing CD45RA. Clonotypes were defined as single alpha or beta chain sequences, not paired alpha/beta receptors. The repertoire findings for the naive and memory subsets could not be validated, as no ground truth was available.

From the cysteine up to the phenylalanine, the CDR3 has a length of 12 residues. The sequence is cut down to CDR3 DNA, 36 bases in frame from base 1. Trimming takes 3 bases from V and 13 bases from J, and the germline ends sit 15 bases apart. Per the germline V gene (reference sequence), SEHNR is the CDR1 and FQNEAQ is the CDR2. From the second PCR step onward, the TCR alpha chain libraries and the TCR beta chain libraries were amplified separately. Donor CMV status was determined by IFNgamma production from CD4+ T cells after overnight stimulation of fresh PBMCs with CMV viral lysate. CD4 T cells were positively selected using Miltenyi beads, after which CD8 T cells were positively selected from the CD4-negative fraction. Cells were stained for CD3, CD4, CD8, CD45RA, CD27 and a live/dead dye and were sorted on a BD Aria II into four subsets based on CD45RA and CD27. Blood came from a few healthy volunteers, each fractionated into CD4 and CD8 T cells and then into four differentiation subsets. Roughly 110 ml of peripheral blood was collected from each donor, and PBMC were isolated by Ficoll-Paque PLUS density-gradient centrifugation. Sorted cells were lysed in RLT buffer, and RNA was extracted with a Qiagen RNeasy kit and stored at -80°C.

This clonotype came up once. Its antigen specificity is not known. The sample holds no much larger clone one base away, and base qualities are not on file. One read alone provides weak support. The receptor library was made with UMI-ligation and nested PCR. An equimolar mix of two oligonucleotides covering both TRBC1 and TRBC2 was used as the beta constant-region primer. Four rounds of PCR were used to amplify ligated cDNA, with nested alpha and beta constant-region primers being used together with the SP2 primer. T4 RNA ligase 1 ligated a single-stranded oligonucleotide carrying the SP2 primer and a 12-nucleotide UMI to the cDNA 3' end. Incubation of the ligation reaction was carried out at 16 degrees C for about 20-25 hours. To avoid over-amplification, PCR2 was usually performed as a SYBR Green qPCR and halted once a predetermined threshold was reached. Apart from the first purification, every purification step used Agencourt AMPure XP magnetic beads. Libraries were quantified by Qubit and checked on a TapeStation, with a main peak expected near 650 bp. The pooled libraries were sequenced on an Illumina MiSeq using v2 2x251 paired-end kits, which usually yielded about 0.85-2 million reads per sample. Libraries were pooled at about 4 nM per sample, and about 5-7% PhiX was added to improve cluster recognition. Processing in the source paper ran as follows. Decombinator assigned V and J genes to Demultiplexor-processed FASTQ reads by tag matching, allowing a single base-pair mismatch. Collapsinator used UMIs to correct both sequencing errors and frequency errors arising from PCR heterogeneity. CDR3Translator translated TCRs and extracted CDR3s from the conserved cysteine to the FGXG phenylalanine, flagging non-productive sequences. Gini, Shannon entropy and inverse Simpson indices were calculated on repertoires subsampled to equal numbers of UMI-defined TCRs. Within the linear range, a power law was fitted by maximum likelihood to the distributions of clonotype abundance. When run on a single naive CD8 sample, MIGEC and the pipeline yielded similar UMI counts, similar unique TCR numbers and similar clonal distributions. One analysis removed from the naive repertoire any naive TCRs that were also found in any memory subset from the same donor. A set of 7,322 CMV-associated CDR3 sequences, compiled from VDJdb and a published dataset, was used to search the repertoires. TCRdb passed the public sequencing reads through fastp at Q25 and MiXCR, retaining productive beta sequences. One record per CDR3 amino acid sequence lists the most common genes and DNA. None of the V and J calls come from the authors' own analysis; TCRdb made them. In this sample the table shows just over 80,000 distinct CDR3 sequences, roughly 9.2% of which occur a single time. The ten largest clonotypes hold 1.2% of the sample.

The sequence derives from a human donor in good health. The sequencing sample was made of naive CD8+ T cells from blood. The cell subset or site label of this sample denotes: naive T cells, CD45RA high CD27+. The rearrangement combines TRBV7-9 with TRBJ1-2, with an unclear D gene assignment. The nucleotide sequence is TGTGCCAGCAGCTTGGCGGGCACCCAGGTCACCTTC. The resulting protein is CASSLAGTQVTF.